These T cell receptor beta chains were read from a single sample in a study of shared clonotypes between healthy human individuals. Clones were sequenced by immunoSEQ multiplex PCR, and TCRdb holds only the in-frame ones, with some missing. The sample lists over a million clones; approximately 76% were seen once. Specimen: memory CD4+ T cells sorted from blood. Receptor source: a young man in good health. CDR3s include the opening cysteine and the closing phenylalanine or tryptophan. D genes are given only for firm matches. Expanded clones are given a class, and other clones once, few, many or no size at all.

D: .
J: TRBJ1-6
size: .
V: TRBV19
CDR3: CASSLLDNSPLHF
DNA: TGTGCCAGTAGCCTACTAGATAATTCACCCCTCCACTTT

D: TRBD2
J: TRBJ2-3
size: .
V: TRBV6-6
CDR3: CASSGLGADTQYF
DNA: TGTGCCAGCTCGGGACTAGGGGCGGATACGCAGTATTTT

D: .
J: TRBJ1-1
size: many
V: TRBV5-5
CDR3: CASSLNWRGATEAFF
DNA: TGTGCCAGCAGCTTGAATTGGCGTGGTGCGACTGAAGCTTTCTTT

D: TRBD2
J: TRBJ2-1
size: .
V: TRBV30
CDR3: CAWRSLGTSGFYNEQFF
DNA: TGTGCCTGGAGGTCTCTCGGGACTAGCGGATTCTACAATGAGCAGTTCTTC

D: TRBD1
J: TRBJ1-1
size: many
V: TRBV4-2
CDR3: CASSKGQGMVTEAFF
DNA: TGTGCCAGCAGCAAGGGACAGGGAATGGTCACTGAAGCTTTCTTT

D: .
J: TRBJ1-2
size: .
V: TRBV2
CDR3: CASSATVANYGYTF
DNA: TGTGCCAGCAGTGCGACGGTAGCTAACTATGGCTACACCTTC

D: TRBD1
J: TRBJ1-6
size: .
V: TRBV5-6
CDR3: CASSLETGGGNSPLHF
DNA: TGTGCCAGCAGCTTGGAGACAGGGGGAGGTAATTCACCCCTCCACTTT

D: .
J: TRBJ1-3
size: few
V: TRBV6-1
CDR3: CASSEHGAGNTIYF
DNA: TGTGCCAGCAGTGAACATGGGGCTGGAAACACCATATATTTT

D: TRBD2
J: TRBJ2-1
size: .
V: TRBV11-1
CDR3: CASSFERGGLGEQFF
DNA: TGTGCCAGCAGCTTCGAGCGGGGCGGTCTAGGTGAGCAGTTCTTC

D: .
J: TRBJ2-1
size: .
V: TRBV4-1
CDR3: CASSQDVLGTGVGEQFF
DNA: TGCGCCAGCAGCCAAGATGTCTTGGGGACTGGGGTTGGGGAGCAGTTCTTC

D: .
J: TRBJ1-2
size: .
V: TRBV19
CDR3: CASSPLTDRYGYTF
DNA: TGTGCCAGTAGTCCCCTGACAGACCGTTATGGCTACACCTTC

D: .
J: TRBJ1-2
size: .
V: TRBV6-6
CDR3: CASSYGQGSYGYTF
DNA: TGTGCCAGCAGTTACGGGCAGGGGTCCTATGGCTACACCTTC

D: TRBD1
J: TRBJ1-4
size: .
V: TRBV28
CDR3: CASSLRQGVEKLFF
DNA: TGTGCCAGCAGCCTCCGACAGGGGGTGGAAAAACTGTTTTTT

D: .
J: TRBJ2-2
size: many
V: TRBV9
CDR3: CASSPQGNTGELFF
DNA: TGTGCCAGCAGCCCCCAGGGGAACACCGGGGAGCTGTTTTTT

D: .
J: TRBJ2-5
size: .
V: TRBV6-5
CDR3: CASSYRPGGWTQYF
DNA: TGTGCCAGCAGTTACCGTCCCGGAGGGTGGACCCAGTACTTC

D: TRBD1
J: TRBJ1-3
size: once
V: TRBV9
CDR3: CASSVSPGQGVSGNTIYF
DNA: TGTGCCAGCAGCGTTAGCCCGGGACAGGGAGTCTCTGGAAACACCATATATTTT

D: .
J: TRBJ1-6
size: .
V: TRBV21-1
CDR3: CASTESGAYNSPQKTLHF
DNA: TGTGCCAGCACCGAATCAGGTGCTTATAATTCACCCCAGAAAACCCTCCACTTT

D: .
J: TRBJ2-7
size: few
V: TRBV14
CDR3: CASSRGLQTSYEQYF
DNA: TGTGCCAGCAGCAGAGGGCTCCAGACATCCTACGAGCAGTACTTC